Detailed here is one TCR beta chain. Its cognate antigen is unknown. Using immunoSEQ multiplex PCR, the repertoire was profiled, and TCRdb retains in-frame clones only, with some absent. The sample comprises around 130,000 clones, roughly 90% of which are singletons, and 3% to 4% rests with the top ten. The record originates from a study of cytomegalovirus exposure and HLA in healthy donors. CDR1 and CDR2 (germline): LNHNV, YYDKDF (reference sequence). This CDR3 has 16 residues. V lost 2 bases and J 0 bases, leaving 13 bases between the germline ends. Findings and limits, study-wide: Most TCR sequences proved rare, with some public TCRs found in many donors. The TCR clusters that emerged in the first cohort tended, a later analysis found, to co-occur in the approximately 130 validation repertoires.

The sequenced material came from PBMCs. This sequence originates from a man aged 25-45 years in good health and CMV-seronegative. The V gene is TRBV15, the J gene TRBJ1-2; a possible D gene is TRBD1 (6 bases). CDR3 coding DNA: TGTGCCACCAGCAGACTACAGGGATGGGCTAACTATGGCTACACCTTC. Translated: CATSRLQGWANYGYTF.